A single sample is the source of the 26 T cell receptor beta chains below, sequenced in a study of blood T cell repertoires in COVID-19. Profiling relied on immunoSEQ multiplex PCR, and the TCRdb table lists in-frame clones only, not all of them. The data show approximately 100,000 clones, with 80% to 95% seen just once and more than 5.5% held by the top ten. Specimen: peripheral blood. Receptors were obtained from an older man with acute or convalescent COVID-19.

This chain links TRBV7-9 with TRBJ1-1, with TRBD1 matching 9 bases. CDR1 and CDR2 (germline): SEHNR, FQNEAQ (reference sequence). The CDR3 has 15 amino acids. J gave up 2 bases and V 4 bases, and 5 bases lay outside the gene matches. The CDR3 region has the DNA TGTGCCAGCAGCTCGTACAGGGGGCATAACACTGAAGCTTTCTTT. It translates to CASSSYRGHNTEAFF.

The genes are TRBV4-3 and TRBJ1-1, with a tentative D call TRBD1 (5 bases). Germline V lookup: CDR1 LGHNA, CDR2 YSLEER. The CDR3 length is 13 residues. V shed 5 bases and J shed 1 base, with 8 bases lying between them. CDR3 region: CASSNGQNTEAFF. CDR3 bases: TGCGCCAGCAGCAATGGACAGAACACTGAAGCTTTCTTT.

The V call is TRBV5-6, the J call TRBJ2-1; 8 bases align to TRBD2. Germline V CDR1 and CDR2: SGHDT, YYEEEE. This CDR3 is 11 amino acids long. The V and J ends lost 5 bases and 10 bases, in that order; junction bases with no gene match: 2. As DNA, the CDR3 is TGTGCCAGCAGTATAGCGGGAGAGCAGTTCTTC. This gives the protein CASSIAGEQFF.

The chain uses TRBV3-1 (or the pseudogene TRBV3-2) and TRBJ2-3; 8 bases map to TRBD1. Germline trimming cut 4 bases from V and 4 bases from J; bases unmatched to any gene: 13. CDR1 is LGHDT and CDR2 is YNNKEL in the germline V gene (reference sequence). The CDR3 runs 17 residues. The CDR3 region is CASSPPGGTGLSDTQYF. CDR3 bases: TGTGCCAGCAGCCCTCCCGGCGGGACAGGCCTATCAGATACGCAGTATTTT.

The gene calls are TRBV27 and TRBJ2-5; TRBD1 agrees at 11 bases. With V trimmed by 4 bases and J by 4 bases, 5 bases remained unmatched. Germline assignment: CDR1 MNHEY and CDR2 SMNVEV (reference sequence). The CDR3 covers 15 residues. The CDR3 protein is CASSYGTGGTETQYF. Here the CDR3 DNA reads TGTGCCAGCAGTTACGGGACAGGGGGTACAGAGACCCAGTACTTC.

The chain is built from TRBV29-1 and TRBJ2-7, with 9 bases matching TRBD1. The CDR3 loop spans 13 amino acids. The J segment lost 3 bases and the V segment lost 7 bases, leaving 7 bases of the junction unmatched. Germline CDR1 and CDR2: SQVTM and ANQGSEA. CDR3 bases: TGCAGCGCAGGGACAGGGTATCACTACGAGCAGTACTTC. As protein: CSAGTGYHYEQYF.

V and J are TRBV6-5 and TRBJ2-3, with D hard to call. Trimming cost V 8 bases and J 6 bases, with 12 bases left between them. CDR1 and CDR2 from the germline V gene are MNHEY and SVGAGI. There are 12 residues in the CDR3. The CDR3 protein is CASCRVWDTQYF. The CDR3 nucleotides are TGTGCCAGCTGCCGGGTATGGGATACGCAGTATTTT.

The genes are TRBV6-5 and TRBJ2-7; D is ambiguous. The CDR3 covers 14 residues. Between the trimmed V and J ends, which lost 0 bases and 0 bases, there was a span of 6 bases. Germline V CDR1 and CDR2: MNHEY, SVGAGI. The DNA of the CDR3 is TGTGCCAGCAGTTACTCGACATACTCCTACGAGCAGTACTTC. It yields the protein CASSYSTYSYEQYF.

This chain's CDR3 is CASSLSGPYNEQFF. The CDR3 nucleotides read TGTGCCAGCAGCCTTAGCGGACCCTACAATGAGCAGTTCTTC. V is TRBV3-1 (or the pseudogene TRBV3-2) and J is TRBJ2-1; tentative D call: TRBD2 (6 bases). With 4 bases removed from V and 2 bases from J, the gap between germline ends came to 9 bases. Germline CDR1 and CDR2: LGHDT and YNNKEL (reference sequence). The CDR3 consists of 14 residues.

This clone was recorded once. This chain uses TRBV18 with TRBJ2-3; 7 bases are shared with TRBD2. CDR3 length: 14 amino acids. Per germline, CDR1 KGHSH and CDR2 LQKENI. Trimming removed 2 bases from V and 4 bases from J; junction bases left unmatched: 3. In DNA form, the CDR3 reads TGTGCCAGCTCACCAACGGGAGGCGCAGATACGCAGTATTTT. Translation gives CASSPTGGADTQYF.

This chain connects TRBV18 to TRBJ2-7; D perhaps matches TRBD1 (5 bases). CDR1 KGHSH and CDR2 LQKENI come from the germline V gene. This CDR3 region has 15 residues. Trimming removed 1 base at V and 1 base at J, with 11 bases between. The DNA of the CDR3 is TGTGCCAGCTCACCACGCGCCAGGGCATCCTACGAGCAGTACTTC. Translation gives CASSPRARASYEQYF.

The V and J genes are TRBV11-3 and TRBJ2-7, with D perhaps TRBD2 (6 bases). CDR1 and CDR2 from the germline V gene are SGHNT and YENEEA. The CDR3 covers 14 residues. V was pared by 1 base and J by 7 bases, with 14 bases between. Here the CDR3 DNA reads TGTGCCAGCAGCTTAGTGGGACTGCCAGGGGAGCAGTACTTC. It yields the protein CASSLVGLPGEQYF.

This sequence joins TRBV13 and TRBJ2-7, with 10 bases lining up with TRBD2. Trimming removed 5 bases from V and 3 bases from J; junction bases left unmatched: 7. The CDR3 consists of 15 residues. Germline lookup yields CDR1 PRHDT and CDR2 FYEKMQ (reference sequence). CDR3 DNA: TGTGCCAGCAGCCGTCAGCGGGGGGGACTCTACGAGCAGTACTTC. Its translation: CASSRQRGGLYEQYF.

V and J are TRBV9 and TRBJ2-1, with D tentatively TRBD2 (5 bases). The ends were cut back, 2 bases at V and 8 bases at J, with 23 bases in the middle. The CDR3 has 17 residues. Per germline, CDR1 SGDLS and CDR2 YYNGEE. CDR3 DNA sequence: TGTGCCAGCAGCGTGGCGGGCCCGGCCGCCGTTTTCGATGAGCAGTTCTTC. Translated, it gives CASSVAGPAAVFDEQFF.

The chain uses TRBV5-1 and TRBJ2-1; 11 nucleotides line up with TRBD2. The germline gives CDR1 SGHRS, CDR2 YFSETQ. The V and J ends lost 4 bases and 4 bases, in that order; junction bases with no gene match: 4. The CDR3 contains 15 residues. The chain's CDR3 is CASSPRLAGYNEQFF. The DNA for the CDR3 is TGCGCCAGCAGCCCAAGACTAGCGGGGTACAATGAGCAGTTCTTC.

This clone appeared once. CDR3 sequence reads: CASSPGTGANEQFF. For the CDR3, the DNA is TGTGCCAGCTCACCTGGGACAGGGGCCAATGAGCAGTTCTTC. The genes are TRBV18 and TRBJ2-1; 10 positions match TRBD1. J lost 6 bases, V lost 3 bases, and 2 bases had no gene match. Germline CDR1 KGHSH, CDR2 LQKENI. The CDR3 is made up of 14 amino acids.

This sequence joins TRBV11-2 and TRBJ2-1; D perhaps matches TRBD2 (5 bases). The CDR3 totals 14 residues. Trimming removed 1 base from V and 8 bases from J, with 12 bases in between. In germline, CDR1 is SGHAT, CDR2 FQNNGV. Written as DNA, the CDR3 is TGTGCCAGCAGCTTAGGGACTCCCGGGGATGAGCAGTTCTTC. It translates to CASSLGTPGDEQFF.

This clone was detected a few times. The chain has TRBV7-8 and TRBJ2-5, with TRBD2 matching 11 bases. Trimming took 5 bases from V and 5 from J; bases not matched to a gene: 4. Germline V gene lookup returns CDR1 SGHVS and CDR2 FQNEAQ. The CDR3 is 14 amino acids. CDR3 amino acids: CASSRSGGAETQYF. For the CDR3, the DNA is TGTGCCAGCAGCCGTAGCGGGGGGGCGGAGACCCAGTACTTC.

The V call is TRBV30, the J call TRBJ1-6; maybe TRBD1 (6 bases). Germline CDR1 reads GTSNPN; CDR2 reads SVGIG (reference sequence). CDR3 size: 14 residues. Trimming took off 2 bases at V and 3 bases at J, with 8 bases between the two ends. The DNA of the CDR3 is TGTGCCTGGAGTTCACAGGGCTATAATTCACCCCTCCACTTT. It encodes CAWSSQGYNSPLHF.

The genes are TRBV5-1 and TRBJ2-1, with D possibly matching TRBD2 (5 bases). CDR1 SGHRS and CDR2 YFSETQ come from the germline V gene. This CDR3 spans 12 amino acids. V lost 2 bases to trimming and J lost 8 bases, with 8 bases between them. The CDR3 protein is CASSLTADEQFF. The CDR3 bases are TGCGCCAGCAGCTTAACAGCGGATGAGCAGTTCTTC.

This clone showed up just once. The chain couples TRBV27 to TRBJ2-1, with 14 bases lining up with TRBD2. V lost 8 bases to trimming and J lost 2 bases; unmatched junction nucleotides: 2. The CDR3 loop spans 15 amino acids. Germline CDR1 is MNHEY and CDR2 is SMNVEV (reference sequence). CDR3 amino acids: CASWTSGRPYNEQFF. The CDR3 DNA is TGTGCCAGCTGGACTAGCGGGAGGCCCTACAATGAGCAGTTCTTC.

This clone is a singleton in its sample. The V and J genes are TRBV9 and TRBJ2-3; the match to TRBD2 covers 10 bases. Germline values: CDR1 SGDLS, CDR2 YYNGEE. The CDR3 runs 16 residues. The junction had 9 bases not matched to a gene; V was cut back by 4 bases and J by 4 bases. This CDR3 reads CASSIASGSISDTQYF. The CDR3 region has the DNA TGTGCCAGCAGCATTGCTAGCGGGAGCATCTCAGATACGCAGTATTTT.

The chain's CDR3 is CASSPLQGAENIQYF. CDR3 coding DNA: TGTGCCAGCAGCCCTCTACAGGGGGCGGAAAACATTCAGTACTTC. The V and J genes are TRBV21-1 and TRBJ2-4; the listed D gene, TRBD1, was not tested against the DNA. TRBV21-1 is recorded as a pseudogene. The CDR3 has 15 amino acids.

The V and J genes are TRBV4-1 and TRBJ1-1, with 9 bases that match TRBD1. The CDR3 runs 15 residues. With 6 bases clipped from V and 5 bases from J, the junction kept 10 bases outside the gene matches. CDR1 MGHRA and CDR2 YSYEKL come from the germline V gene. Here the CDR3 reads CASRPLYRGRTEAFF. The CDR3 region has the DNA TGCGCCAGCAGGCCTCTTTACAGGGGGCGAACTGAAGCTTTCTTT.

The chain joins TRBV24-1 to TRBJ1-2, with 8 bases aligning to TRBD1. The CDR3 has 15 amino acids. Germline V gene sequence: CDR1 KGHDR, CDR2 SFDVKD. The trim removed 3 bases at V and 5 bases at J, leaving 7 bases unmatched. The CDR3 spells CATSDPGTGPYGYTF. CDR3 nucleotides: TGTGCCACCAGTGATCCCGGGACAGGCCCTTATGGCTACACCTTC.

The CDR3 protein is CASSPPGLAGEVQYF. CDR3 DNA: TGCGCCAGCAGCCCCCCGGGACTAGCGGGAGAAGTGCAGTACTTC. This chain connects TRBV5-1 to TRBJ2-7; 14 nucleotides match TRBD2. The germline V gene encodes CDR1 SGHRS and CDR2 YFSETQ. This CDR3 has 15 amino acids. V shed 4 bases and J 9 bases; nucleotides not matched to a gene: 9.